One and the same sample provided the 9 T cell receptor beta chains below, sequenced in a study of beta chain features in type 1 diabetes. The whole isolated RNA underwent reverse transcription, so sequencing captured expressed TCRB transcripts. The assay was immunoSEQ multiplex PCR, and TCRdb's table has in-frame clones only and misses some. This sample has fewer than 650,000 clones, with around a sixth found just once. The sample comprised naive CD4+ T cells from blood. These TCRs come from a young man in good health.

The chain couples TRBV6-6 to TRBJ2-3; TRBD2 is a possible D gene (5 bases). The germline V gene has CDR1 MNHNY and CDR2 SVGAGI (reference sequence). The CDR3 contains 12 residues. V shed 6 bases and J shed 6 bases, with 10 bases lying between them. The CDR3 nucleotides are TGTGCCAGCAGCCCCGCGGGTGATACGCAGTATTTT. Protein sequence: CASSPAGDTQYF.

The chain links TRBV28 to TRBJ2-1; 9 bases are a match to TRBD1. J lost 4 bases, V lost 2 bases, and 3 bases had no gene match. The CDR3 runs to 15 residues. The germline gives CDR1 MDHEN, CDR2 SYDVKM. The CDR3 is CASSLGQGSYNEQFF. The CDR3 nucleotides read TGTGCCAGCAGTTTAGGACAGGGGTCTTACAATGAGCAGTTCTTC.

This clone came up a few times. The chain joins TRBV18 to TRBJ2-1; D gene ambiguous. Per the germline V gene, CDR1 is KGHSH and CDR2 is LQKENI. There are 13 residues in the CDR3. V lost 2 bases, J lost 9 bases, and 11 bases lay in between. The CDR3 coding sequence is TGTGCCAGCTCACCAGTGGGGTCAGGTGAGCAGTTCTTC. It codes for CASSPVGSGEQFF.

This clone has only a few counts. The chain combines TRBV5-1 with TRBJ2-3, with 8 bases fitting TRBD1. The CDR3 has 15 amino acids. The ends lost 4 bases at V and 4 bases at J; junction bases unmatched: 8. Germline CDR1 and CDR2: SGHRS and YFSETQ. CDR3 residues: CASSPGQGRADTQYF. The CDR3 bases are TGCGCCAGCAGCCCCGGACAGGGCAGGGCAGATACGCAGTATTTT.

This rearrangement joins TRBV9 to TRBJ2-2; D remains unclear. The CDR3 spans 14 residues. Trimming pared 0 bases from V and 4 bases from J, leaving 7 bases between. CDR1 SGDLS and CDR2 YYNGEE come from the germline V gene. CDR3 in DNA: TGTGCCAGCAGCGTAGATCTGTTCACCGGGGAGCTGTTTTTT. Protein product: CASSVDLFTGELFF.

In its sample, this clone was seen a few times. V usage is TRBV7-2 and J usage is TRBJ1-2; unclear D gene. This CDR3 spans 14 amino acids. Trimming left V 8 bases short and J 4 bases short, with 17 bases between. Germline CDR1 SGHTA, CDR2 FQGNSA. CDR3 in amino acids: CASGSRSGSYGYTF. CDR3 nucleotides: TGTGCCAGCGGCAGCCGATCGGGGTCCTATGGCTACACCTTC.

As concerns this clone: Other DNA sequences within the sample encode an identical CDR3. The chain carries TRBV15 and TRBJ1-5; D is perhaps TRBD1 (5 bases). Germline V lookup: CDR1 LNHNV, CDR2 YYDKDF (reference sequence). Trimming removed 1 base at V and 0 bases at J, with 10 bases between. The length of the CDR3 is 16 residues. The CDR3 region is CATSRGTGYSNQPQHF. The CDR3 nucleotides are TGTGCCACCAGCAGAGGAACAGGTTATAGCAATCAGCCCCAGCATTTT.

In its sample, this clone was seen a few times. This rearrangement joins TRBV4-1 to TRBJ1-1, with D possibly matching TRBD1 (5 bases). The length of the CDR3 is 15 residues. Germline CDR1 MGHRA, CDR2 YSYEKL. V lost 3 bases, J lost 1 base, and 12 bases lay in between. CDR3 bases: TGCGCCAGCAGCCACCCGGGACGGAAGAACACTGAAGCTTTCTTT. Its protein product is CASSHPGRKNTEAFF.

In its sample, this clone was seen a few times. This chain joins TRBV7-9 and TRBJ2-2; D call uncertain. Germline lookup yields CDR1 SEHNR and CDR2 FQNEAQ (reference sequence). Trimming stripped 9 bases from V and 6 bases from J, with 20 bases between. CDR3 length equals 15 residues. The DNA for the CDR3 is TGTGCCAGTGAGGTCCTTGACGGGTTCCCCGGGGAGCTGTTTTTT. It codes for CASEVLDGFPGELFF.